This T cell receptor (beta chain) comes out of a study of a mutant IDH1 vaccine in newly diagnosed glioma. As to time point: week 23, last vaccination. Each vaccine dose was 300 ug of mutant IDH1 20-mer peptide, with topical imiquimod. Here immunoSEQ multiplex PCR was the method, and the copy in TCRdb shows in-frame clones only, minus some. The data contain around 60,000 clones, approximately 84% of them singletons. Germline lookup yields CDR1 SGHRS and CDR2 YFSETQ. Trimming cost V 2 bases and J 2 bases, with 3 bases left between them. The CDR3 has 12 amino acids. Concerning this clone itself: Its antigen is undetermined.

The J gene is TRBJ2-3, the V gene TRBV5-1; D not certain. Specimen: PBMCs, collected from a glioma patient whose treatment included an IDH1 peptide vaccine. This sequence was found in a young man with glioma. The CDR3 nucleotides read TGCGCCAGCAGCTTTGACACAGATACGCAGTATTTT. Its protein is CASSFDTDTQYF.